These T cell receptor beta chains were read from a single sample in a study of blood T cell repertoires in COVID-19. Profiling relied on immunoSEQ multiplex PCR, and the TCRdb table lists in-frame clones only, not all of them. The data hold roughly 300,000 clones, with about nine tenths observed a single time. Sequenced: PBMCs or T cells enriched from blood (not recorded which). The receptors come from a man aged 25 to 45 who had recovered from COVID-19. Both conserved end residues are part of each CDR3. A D gene is named only where the DNA matches it firmly. Rows give clone size only sometimes, using once, few, many, or a class for an expanded clone.

15,TRBV24-1,TRBJ1-1,TRBD1,NA,CATSGGQGRGYEAFF,TGTGCCACCAGTGGCGGACAGGGTCGAGGGTATGAAGCTTTCTTT
14,TRBV28,TRBJ2-7,TRBD1,NA,CASRGQGTLGEQYF,TGTGCCAGCAGAGGACAGGGAACTCTCGGCGAGCAGTACTTC
15,TRBV19,TRBJ2-7,NA,once,CASSIDNVRAYEQYF,TGTGCCAGTAGTATAGATAACGTCCGGGCCTACGAGCAGTACTTC
15,TRBV5-8,TRBJ1-1,NA,NA,CASSYAGSFLREAFF,TGTGCCAGCAGTTACGCAGGATCCTTTCTTCGCGAAGCTTTCTTT
19,TRBV3-1/TRBV3-2,TRBJ2-3,TRBD2,NA,CASSHRGLAGGPSADTQYF,TGTGCCAGCAGCCACCGCGGACTAGCGGGAGGGCCGTCCGCAGATACGCAGTATTTT
15,TRBV19,TRBJ1-1,NA,NA,CASSINADTNTEAFF,TGTGCCAGTAGTATAAACGCGGACACGAACACTGAAGCTTTCTTT
11,TRBV7-2,TRBJ2-7,NA,NA,CASSLDREQYF,TGTGCCAGCAGCTTAGATCGCGAGCAGTACTTC
13,TRBV2,TRBJ2-1,NA,once,CASSGLARNEQFF,TGTGCCAGCAGTGGATTAGCCCGCAATGAGCAGTTCTTC
14,TRBV5-1,TRBJ1-4,NA,NA,CASSSLATNEKLFF,TGCGCCAGCAGCTCATTAGCAACTAATGAAAAACTGTTTTTT
15,TRBV14,TRBJ2-5,NA,NA,CASSRDLPTQETQYF,TGTGCCAGCAGCAGGGACTTGCCCACCCAAGAGACCCAGTACTTC
16,TRBV7-9,TRBJ2-5,TRBD2,once,CASSTIAGGPRETQYF,TGTGCCAGCAGCACCATAGCGGGAGGGCCGCGGGAGACCCAGTACTTC
15,TRBV5-1,TRBJ2-1,TRBD1,NA,CASSSPDRGRNEQFF,TGCGCCAGCAGCTCGCCGGACAGGGGTCGCAATGAGCAGTTCTTC
16,TRBV28,TRBJ2-5,TRBD1,NA,CASSPTKDRVDKTQYF,TGTGCCAGCAGCCCTACAAAGGACAGGGTCGATAAGACCCAGTACTTC
15,TRBV29-1,TRBJ2-5,NA,NA,CSVEARGHLQETQYF,TGCAGCGTTGAAGCTAGGGGACACCTACAAGAGACCCAGTACTTC
12,TRBV12-5,TRBJ1-1,NA,many,CASGSRGGEAFF,TGTGCTAGTGGTTCCCGGGGTGGTGAAGCTTTCTTT
15,TRBV7-9,TRBJ2-2,TRBD2,NA,CASSRRTSVAGELFF,TGTGCCAGCAGCCGCCGGACTAGCGTGGCCGGGGAGCTGTTTTTT
14,TRBV18,TRBJ2-3,TRBD1,NA,CASSPGTGADTQYF,TGTGCCAGCTCACCAGGGACAGGGGCCGATACGCAGTATTTT
13,TRBV5-6,TRBJ2-2,NA,NA,CASSSLVAGELFF,TGTGCCAGCAGTAGCTTGGTGGCCGGGGAGCTGTTTTTT
14,TRBV19,TRBJ1-6,NA,NA,CASSIGVGGSPLHF,TGTGCCAGTAGTATTGGGGTGGGGGGTTCACCCCTCCACTTT